One sample yielded the 30 T cell receptor beta chains listed below, sequenced in a study of CD4+ T cells in melanoma. Here immunoSEQ multiplex PCR was the method, and the copy in TCRdb shows in-frame clones only, minus some. The sample consists of around 110,000 clones, approximately 92% of them appearing once. Sequenced input: peripheral blood. The source is a human donor with melanoma.

V and J are TRBV5-8 and TRBJ2-6; D possibly corresponds to TRBD2 (5 bases). The germline V gene encodes CDR1 SGHTS and CDR2 YDEGEE. CDR3 length: 17 amino acids. V was clipped by 4 bases and J by 0 bases, with 14 bases between them. The CDR3 spells CASSRSEGSSGANVLTF. CDR3 DNA: TGTGCCAGCAGCCGCAGTGAGGGTTCCTCTGGGGCCAACGTCCTGACTTTC.

Regarding this clone: The same CDR3 is also encoded by other DNA sequences in this sample. The chain uses TRBV2 and TRBJ1-5; D might be TRBD1 (5 bases). V shed 3 bases and J shed 4 bases, with 10 bases lying between them. Germline V lookup: CDR1 SNHLY, CDR2 FYNNEI. The CDR3 contains 14 residues. The CDR3 DNA reads TGTGCCAGCAGTGATCGACAGCTTAATCAGCCCCAGCATTTT. Amino acids: CASSDRQLNQPQHF.

The chain recombines TRBV11-1 with TRBJ1-2, with 10 bases matching TRBD1. In germline, CDR1 is SGHAT, CDR2 FQDESV (reference sequence). The V segment lost 4 bases and the J segment 7 bases; nucleotides outside the gene matches: 6. The CDR3 extends over 14 amino acids. The CDR3: CASSSDRGRLGYTF. In nucleotides, the CDR3 is TGTGCCAGCAGCTCAGACAGGGGGCGACTTGGCTACACCTTC.

The chain is built from TRBV19 and TRBJ1-5; D remains ambiguous. V was cut by 6 bases and J by 9 bases, with 12 bases left in between. Germline V gene data show CDR1 as LNHDA and CDR2 as SQIVND (reference sequence). The CDR3 covers 12 residues. CDR3 DNA sequence: TGTGCCAGTAGCACCCCGGGGTGGCCCCAGCATTTT. It specifies CASSTPGWPQHF.

The table lists this clone with a few counts. The V gene is TRBV7-9, the J gene TRBJ1-1; D unclear. CDR1 is SEHNR, CDR2 FQNEAQ, per germline (reference sequence). CDR3 size: 11 residues. V was cut by 4 bases and J by 10 bases, with 10 bases left in between. CDR3 sequence: CASSSAWGAFF. The CDR3 DNA follows: TGTGCCAGCAGCTCTGCATGGGGAGCTTTCTTT.

This rearrangement joins TRBV7-9 to TRBJ2-5, with D maybe TRBD2 (5 bases). CDR1 is SEHNR and CDR2 is FQNEAQ in the germline V gene (reference sequence). The CDR3 totals 15 residues. Trimming took off 3 bases at V and 5 bases at J, with 16 bases between the two ends. Here the CDR3 reads CASSLGAGRLETQYF. The CDR3 DNA follows: TGTGCCAGCAGCTTGGGAGCCGGGCGGCTCGAGACCCAGTACTTC. The full variable domain, completed using reference TRBV7-9 and TRBJ2-5, is DTGVSQNPRHKITKRGQNVTFRCDPISEHNRLYWYRQTLGQGPEFLTYFQNEAQLEKSRLLSDRFSAERPKGSFSTLEIQRTEQGDSAMYLCASSLGAGRLETQYFGPGTRLLVL.

This sequence joins TRBV5-1 and TRBJ2-1; 10 nucleotides match TRBD2. Trimming at V came to 2 bases and at J to 4 bases, leaving 3 bases not matched to a gene. CDR3 length: 15 amino acids. Germline V gene data show CDR1 as SGHRS and CDR2 as YFSETQ. The chain's CDR3 is CASSLTSGKYNEQFF. The CDR3 DNA is TGCGCCAGCAGCTTAACTAGCGGGAAGTACAATGAGCAGTTCTTC.

The rearrangement links TRBV11-1 to TRBJ1-4, with D maybe TRBD1 (6 bases). Germline values: CDR1 SGHAT, CDR2 FQDESV (reference sequence). CDR3 length: 15 residues. V lost 5 bases, J lost 3 bases, and 13 bases lay in between. The CDR3 reads CASSPTGTANEKLFF. CDR3 nucleotides: TGTGCCAGCAGCCCAACAGGGACGGCTAATGAAAAACTGTTTTTT.

The rearrangement uses TRBV11-1 and TRBJ2-7; D unresolved. V lost 1 base to trimming and J lost 0 bases, with 10 bases between them. The CDR3 has 15 amino acids. Germline values: CDR1 SGHAT, CDR2 FQDESV (reference sequence). CDR3 DNA: TGTGCCAGCAGCTTAGGCGGCGGTAGCTCCTACGAGCAGTACTTC. Residues: CASSLGGGSSYEQYF.

The gene calls are TRBV6-1 and TRBJ1-1; 10 bases agree with TRBD1. The CDR3 runs 16 residues. Unmatched junction bases numbered 6, after V lost 1 base and J lost 4 bases. Germline assignment: CDR1 MNHNS and CDR2 SASEGT. CDR3 sequence: CASSEVTGGWGTEAFF. The DNA of the CDR3 is TGTGCCAGCAGTGAAGTGACAGGGGGCTGGGGCACTGAAGCTTTCTTT.

This clone was seen only once. This chain uses TRBV6-1 with TRBJ1-2, with 9 bases that match TRBD1. Germline lookup yields CDR1 MNHNS and CDR2 SASEGT. This CDR3 has 15 residues. Germline trimming cut 2 bases from V and 5 bases from J; bases unmatched to any gene: 6. The CDR3 sequence: CASSEKGQGRYGYTF. CDR3 DNA sequence: TGTGCCAGCAGTGAAAAAGGACAGGGGAGGTATGGCTACACCTTC.

The chain joins TRBV7-2 to TRBJ1-5; D is perhaps TRBD1 (6 bases). Trimming cost V 1 base and J 0 bases, with 16 bases left between them. The CDR3 runs 18 residues. Germline assignment: CDR1 SGHTA and CDR2 FQGNSA. The CDR3 sequence is CASSLGGTREYSNQPQHF. In DNA, the CDR3 is TGTGCCAGCAGCTTAGGGGGGACAAGGGAATATAGCAATCAGCCCCAGCATTTT.

The J gene is TRBJ2-7, the V gene TRBV7-2; weak D call: TRBD1 (6 bases). CDR3 length equals 14 residues. Germline CDR1 and CDR2: SGHTA and FQGNSA. The V end lost 1 base, the J end lost 3 bases, and 10 bases lay between the germline ends. The CDR3 protein is CASSLGTDLYEQYF. In DNA, the CDR3 is TGTGCCAGCAGCTTAGGGACAGACCTCTACGAGCAGTACTTC. Using reference TRBV7-2 and TRBJ2-7 for the parts outside the CDR3, the full variable domain is GAGVSQSPSNKVTEKGKDVELRCDPISGHTALYWYRQSLGQGLEFLIYFQGNSAPDKSGLPSDRFSAERTGGSVSTLTIQRTQQEDSAVYLCASSLGTDLYEQYFGPGTRLTVT.

In regard to this clone: The same CDR3 also results from other DNA sequences found in this sample. The chain uses TRBV19 and TRBJ2-7; either TRBD1 or TRBD2 may supply D (5 bases each). With 5 bases removed from V and 4 bases from J, the gap between germline ends came to 6 bases. CDR3 size: 11 residues. From germline, CDR1 is LNHDA and CDR2 SQIVND (reference sequence). CDR3: CASSWGYEQYF. For the CDR3, the DNA is TGTGCCAGTAGTTGGGGGTACGAGCAGTACTTC.

The CDR3 region is CASRKTANYGYTF. In DNA form, the CDR3 reads TGTGCCAGCAGAAAGACAGCTAACTATGGCTACACCTTC. The chain couples TRBV27 to TRBJ1-2; perhaps TRBD1 as D (5 bases). CDR1 is MNHEY and CDR2 is SMNVEV in the germline V gene (reference sequence). The ends were cut back, 6 bases at V and 0 bases at J, with 8 bases in the middle. The CDR3 spans 13 residues.

J is TRBJ1-3 and V is TRBV7-9; 9 positions match TRBD1. Trimming at V came to 5 bases and at J to 3 bases, leaving 2 bases not matched to a gene. Germline V gene lookup returns CDR1 SEHNR and CDR2 FQNEAQ (reference sequence). The CDR3 covers 14 residues. The CDR3 nucleotides read TGTGCCAGCAGCCAGACAGGGGGTGGAAACACCATATATTTT. Translating gives CASSQTGGGNTIYF.

The rearrangement uses TRBV10-3 and TRBJ1-4, with a possible D match to TRBD1 (6 bases). V gave up 10 bases and J gave up 2 bases, with 14 bases separating them. CDR1 is ENHRY and CDR2 is SYGVKD in the germline V gene. The CDR3 loop spans 14 amino acids. CDR3 sequence reads: CATSKGGTNEKLFF. The CDR3 nucleotides read TGTGCCACCTCGAAGGGGGGTACTAATGAAAAACTGTTTTTT.

V is TRBV29-1 and J is TRBJ1-2; no firm D call. V was shortened by 6 bases and J by 0 bases, with 11 bases between the two germline ends. CDR3 length equals 13 residues. Germline V gene lookup returns CDR1 SQVTM and CDR2 ANQGSEA. This chain's CDR3 is CSVRRSTNYGYTF. CDR3 nucleotide sequence: TGCAGCGTCCGCCGGAGCACTAACTATGGCTACACCTTC.

The V gene is TRBV6-1, the J gene TRBJ2-1, with TRBD2 as a possible D gene (6 bases). The CDR3 contains 16 residues. The V end was cut by 4 bases, the J end by 2 bases, with 15 bases between. Looked up from germline, CDR1 is MNHNS and CDR2 is SASEGT. CDR3 in amino acids: CASSVGGTRPYNEQFF. The CDR3, as DNA: TGTGCCAGCAGTGTGGGGGGTACTCGCCCCTACAATGAGCAGTTCTTC.

The chain is built from TRBV2 and TRBJ2-5; no clear D gene. V lost 2 bases and J lost 5, with 3 bases in between. CDR3 length: 11 residues. Per germline, CDR1 SNHLY and CDR2 FYNNEI. The CDR3 reads CASSESETQYF. The CDR3 nucleotides read TGTGCCAGCAGTGAATCCGAGACCCAGTACTTC.

This chain connects TRBV6-6 to TRBJ1-1; D is uncertain. The germline V gene encodes CDR1 MNHNY and CDR2 SVGAGI (reference sequence). This CDR3 comprises 13 residues. Trimming took off 2 bases at V and 4 bases at J, with 8 bases between the two ends. The CDR3 loop reads CASSYVEGTEAFF. CDR3 sequence (DNA): TGTGCCAGCAGTTACGTCGAGGGCACTGAAGCTTTCTTT.

This rearrangement joins TRBV7-8 to TRBJ1-2; D possibly corresponds to TRBD1 (5 bases). The CDR3 extends over 14 amino acids. Deletions cut 5 bases from V and 3 bases from J, with 13 bases between. CDR1 and CDR2 from the germline V gene are SGHVS and FQNEAQ. CDR3: CASSPGTGDYGYTF. The CDR3 DNA sequence: TGTGCCAGCAGCCCCGGGACGGGAGACTATGGCTACACCTTC.

This chain joins TRBV9 and TRBJ2-7, with D possibly TRBD2 on 7 matching bases. V gave up 4 bases and J gave up 3 bases, with 14 bases separating them. The CDR3 has 14 amino acids. Germline V CDR1 and CDR2: SGDLS, YYNGEE. As DNA, the CDR3 is TGTGCCAGCAGCAGGGGGGGACTGCTCTACGAGCAGTACTTC. As protein: CASSRGGLLYEQYF.

V is TRBV7-6 and J is TRBJ2-7, with D possibly matching TRBD1 (6 bases). CDR3 length: 17 residues. Trimming cost V 2 bases and J 2 bases, with 19 bases left between them. The germline CDR1 and CDR2 sequences are SGHVS and FNYEAQ. Here the CDR3 DNA reads TGTGCCAGCAGCTTATACAGGGCAGACGAGCTACCCTACGAGCAGTACTTC. Its translation: CASSLYRADELPYEQYF.

This clone was recorded only once. The rearrangement uses TRBV6-1 and TRBJ1-3; D is undetermined. This CDR3 is built from 13 residues. CDR1 is MNHNS and CDR2 is SASEGT in the germline V gene. Trimming took off 6 bases at V and 2 bases at J, with 8 bases between the two ends. The CDR3 DNA reads TGTGCCAGCAGGGACCCCCCTGGAAACACCATATATTTT. Encoded protein: CASRDPPGNTIYF.

The CDR3 DNA is TGTGCCAGCTCACCAAGTCACGAGCAGTACTTC. Its translation is CASSPSHEQYF. The genes are TRBV18 and TRBJ2-7; D is unresolved. The germline V and J ends were trimmed by 2 bases and 5 bases, with 4 bases remaining between them. CDR1 KGHSH and CDR2 LQKENI come from the germline V gene. This CDR3 is built from 11 residues.

The chain couples TRBV7-6 to TRBJ1-3; 7 bases match TRBD1. Germline loops: CDR1 SGHVS, CDR2 FNYEAQ. The CDR3 runs to 16 residues. V lost 0 bases and J lost 3; bases outside the gene matches: 5. Here the CDR3 DNA reads TGTGCCAGCAGCTTAGCCCAGGGGGGAGGTGGAAACACCATATATTTT. This gives the protein CASSLAQGGGGNTIYF.

This sequence joins TRBV28 and TRBJ2-7; 9 positions match TRBD2. The CDR3 is made up of 15 amino acids. Germline CDR1 and CDR2: MDHEN and SYDVKM. Unmatched junction bases numbered 8, after V lost 3 bases and J lost 5 bases. CDR3 nucleotides: TGTGCCAGCAGTTTGTTCGATAGCGGGAGTCACGAGCAGTACTTC. This gives the protein CASSLFDSGSHEQYF.

The chain is built from TRBV5-4 and TRBJ1-1, with D tentatively TRBD1 (5 bases). Per germline, CDR1 SGHNT and CDR2 YYREEE (reference sequence). This CDR3 has 15 residues. V lost 7 bases and J lost 1, with 17 bases in between. This CDR3 reads CASQRRVGGNTEAFF. CDR3 DNA: TGTGCCAGCCAACGACGGGTTGGGGGGAACACTGAAGCTTTCTTT.

This sequence joins TRBV7-2 and TRBJ1-5, with D perhaps matching TRBD1 (5 bases). CDR1 is SGHTA and CDR2 is FQGNSA in the germline V gene. The CDR3 covers 15 residues. V was cut by 1 base and J by 9 bases, with 16 bases left in between. The CDR3 reads CASSLDRLSKLPQHF. In DNA, the CDR3 is TGTGCCAGCAGCTTAGACAGGCTATCGAAACTGCCCCAGCATTTT.